This T cell receptor beta chain originates from a study of blood T cells in healthy people across ages (dated by TCRdb to between 2015 and 2016). Regarding the study in general: In model experiments, template switching captured roughly one uniquely barcoded TCR beta cDNA molecule for every two T cells. The study measured age-related changes in TCR beta repertoire diversity using deep sequencing normalized with unique cDNA molecular identifiers. The donors were divided into four age groups: young (average about 16 years), middle-aged (roughly 42), aged (around 67) and long-lived (around 80). To avoid experimental bias, donors of different ages were distributed randomly across sequencing lanes. For two donors (one aged 18 to 30 and one aged 80 or older), the study analyzed two additional independent replicas of 1 million unique cDNA reads from the same blood draw. The paper as a whole reports these results and caveats: The long-lived group showed more naive CD4+ T cells, fewer expanded clones and increased TCR diversity than the aged group, suggesting age selection. Since profiling was done on bulk unsorted PBMCs, naive and antigen-experienced compartments could not be conclusively compared. The percentage of naive T cells measured by flow cytometry correlated strongly with observed TCR beta diversity. Because the CMV infection status of the donors was unknown, age-related changes in expanded clonotypes may potentially have been confounded. Estimates of total diversity based on one million sequenced T cells were regarded as lower bounds and as underestimates. Observed TCR beta diversity per million T cells fell roughly linearly with age, and a significant reduction was already apparent by age about 36.

V and J lose 4 bases and 5 bases, and a span of 17 bases separates them. The CDR3 covers 15 residues, taking in both the cysteine and the phenylalanine. Only the CDR3 DNA stays, 45 bases, in frame from base 1. Looking up the germline V gene (reference sequence) yields CDR1 PRHDT and CDR2 FYEKMQ. On this clonotype itself: No antigen is known for it. No qualities accompany the bases; no much larger clone lies one base away.

The library was made by 5' RACE. Sequencing used an Illumina HiSeq 2500. A second PCR of roughly 6 to 11 cycles was run with a J-beta primer mix and a sample-barcoded 5' primer. A unique molecular identifier was introduced onto each TCR beta cDNA molecule by a template-switch 5' adaptor carrying 12 random nucleotides. Each sample yielded at least 3 million CDR3-containing paired-end reads. All of the RNA was converted into first-strand cDNA using the Mint cDNA synthesis kit, with a TRBC-specific oligonucleotide serving as the primer. All cDNA was treated with uracil-DNA glycosylase and then went through a first 18-cycle PCR with the universal primers M1SS and BC2_uni_R. The paper's data handling went like this. Each sample was normalized by randomly selecting 1 million high-quality reads, each carrying a distinct molecular identifier. Instead of being binned into consensus sequences, reads with shared molecular identifiers were discarded. MiTCR, with a Q25 quality threshold and the strictest error-elimination algorithm, was used for CDR3 identification, clonotype clustering and error correction. A nonparametric unseen species model with Euler transformation was used to estimate lower-bound total TCR beta diversity. TCRdb reanalyzed the raw reads on its own, using fastp at Q25 for trimming and MiXCR for clone calling, and kept in-frame beta chains. Each entry is one CDR3 protein sequence, shown with its most common DNA and genes. The authors' filters were not applied to this entry. The sample contains over 300,000 distinct CDR3 sequences, 50% to 60% of them found a single time. The top ten clonotypes cover approximately 51% of the sample.

The donors were some 36 Caucasian individuals from Russia, aged 6 to 90 years, who were systemically healthy. Approximately 11 milliliters of peripheral blood were drawn from each donor into EDTA-treated Vacutainer tubes. Ficoll-Paque density-gradient centrifugation was used to isolate PBMCs, with at least 6 million obtained per sample. Trizol reagent was used to extract total RNA from the PBMCs, yielding at least 5.5 micrograms per sample. The percentages of naive CD45RAhigh/CD27high T cells were determined by flow cytometry on a PBMC aliquot from every donor. The TCR sequence derives from a man between 60 and 70 years old in good health. Sequenced material: blood. The chain is assembled from TRBV13 and TRBJ1-2, with no confident D gene call. The CDR3 reads CASSSGERVGYGYTF. The nucleotides read TGTGCCAGCAGCTCCGGTGAGAGGGTGGGGTATGGCTACACCTTC.